The TCR beta chain described here comes from a study of blood T cells in healthy people across ages. Study-wide points: Measured against age, TCR beta diversity per million T cells decreased in a roughly linear manner. Naive T cell percentage by flow cytometry tracked strongly with beta diversity.

Note on this clonotype: Its target is not known.

In germline, CDR1 is MDHEN, CDR2 SYDVKM. The CDR3 sequence is 13 residues long. The use of a sample-barcoded 5' primer and a J-beta primer mix characterized a second PCR of roughly 6 to 11 cycles. Using its own MiXCR run on the 5' RACE reads, TCRdb lists one record per CDR3 protein. The repertoire has about 830,000 distinct CDR3 sequences, roughly 60% of them found once; the top ten carry 28%. The origin of this receptor is a man aged 25 to 45 in good health. Sequencing was performed on blood. The chain links TRBV28 to TRBJ1-2, with D maybe TRBD1 (5 bases). The DNA for the CDR3 is TGTGCTTTAAGGGCTTCGAGGGGCTATGGCTACACCTTC. This gives the protein CALRASRGYGYTF.